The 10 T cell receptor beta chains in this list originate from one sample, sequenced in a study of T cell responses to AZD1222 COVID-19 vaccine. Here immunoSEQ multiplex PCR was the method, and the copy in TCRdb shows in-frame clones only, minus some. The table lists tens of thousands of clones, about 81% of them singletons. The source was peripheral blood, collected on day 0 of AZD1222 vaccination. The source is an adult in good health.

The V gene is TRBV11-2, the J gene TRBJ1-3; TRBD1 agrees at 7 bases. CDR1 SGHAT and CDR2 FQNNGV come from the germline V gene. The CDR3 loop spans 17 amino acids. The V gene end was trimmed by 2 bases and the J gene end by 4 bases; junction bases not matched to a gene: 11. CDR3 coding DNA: TGTGCCAGCAGCTTATCCTCCAGGGGGTCTGCCGGAAACACCATATATTTT. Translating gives CASSLSSRGSAGNTIYF.

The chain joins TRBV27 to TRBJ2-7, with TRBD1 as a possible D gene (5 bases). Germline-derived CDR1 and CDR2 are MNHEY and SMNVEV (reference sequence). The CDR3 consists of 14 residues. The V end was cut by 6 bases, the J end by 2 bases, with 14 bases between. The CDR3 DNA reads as TGTGCCAGCAGGGTTGTGGGGCAAGCCTACGAGCAGTACTTC. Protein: CASRVVGQAYEQYF.

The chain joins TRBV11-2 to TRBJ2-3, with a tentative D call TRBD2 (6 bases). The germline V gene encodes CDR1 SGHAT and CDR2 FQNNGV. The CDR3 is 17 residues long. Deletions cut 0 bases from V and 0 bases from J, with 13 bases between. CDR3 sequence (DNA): TGTGCCAGCAGCTTAGAATTTAGCGGATCTAGCACAGATACGCAGTATTTT. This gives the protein CASSLEFSGSSTDTQYF.

The CDR3 sequence is CASSPGQGGRFGYTF. In nucleotides, the CDR3 is TGTGCCAGCTCACCCGGACAGGGGGGGCGCTTTGGCTACACCTTC. The chain recombines TRBV18 with TRBJ1-2, with TRBD1 matching over 10 bases. Unmatched junction bases numbered 8, after V lost 3 bases and J lost 7 bases. Per the germline V gene, CDR1 is KGHSH and CDR2 is LQKENI. The CDR3 spans 15 residues.

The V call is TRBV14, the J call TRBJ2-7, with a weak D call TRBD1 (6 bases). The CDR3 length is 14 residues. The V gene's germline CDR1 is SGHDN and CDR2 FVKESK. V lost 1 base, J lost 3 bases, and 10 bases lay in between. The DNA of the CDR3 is TGTGCCAGCAGCCAAGGGACAGTAAACTACGAGCAGTACTTC. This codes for CASSQGTVNYEQYF. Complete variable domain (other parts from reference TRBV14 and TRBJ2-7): EAGVTQFPSHSVIEKGQTVTLRCDPISGHDNLYWYRRVMGKEIKFLLHFVKESKQDESGMPNNRFLAERTGGTYSTLKVQPAELEDSGVYFCASSQGTVNYEQYFGPGTRLTVT.

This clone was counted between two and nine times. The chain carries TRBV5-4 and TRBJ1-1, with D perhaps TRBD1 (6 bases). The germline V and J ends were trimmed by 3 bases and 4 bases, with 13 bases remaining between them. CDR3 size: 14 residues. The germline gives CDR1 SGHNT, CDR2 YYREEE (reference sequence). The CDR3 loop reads CASSSVLGGTEAFF. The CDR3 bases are TGTGCCAGCAGCTCCGTTCTAGGGGGCACTGAAGCTTTCTTT.

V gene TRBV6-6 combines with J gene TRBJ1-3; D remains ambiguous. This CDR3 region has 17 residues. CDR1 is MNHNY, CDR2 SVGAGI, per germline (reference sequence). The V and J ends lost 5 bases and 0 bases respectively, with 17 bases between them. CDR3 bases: TGTGCCAGCAGTCACGGTCTGGACGTAATCTCTGGAAACACCATATATTTT. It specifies CASSHGLDVISGNTIYF.

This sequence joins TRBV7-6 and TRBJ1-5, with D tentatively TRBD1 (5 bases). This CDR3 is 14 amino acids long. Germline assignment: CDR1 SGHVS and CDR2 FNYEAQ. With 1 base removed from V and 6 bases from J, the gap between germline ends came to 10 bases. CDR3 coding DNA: TGTGCCAGCAGCTTAGTCTACGGGGGTCAGCCCCAGCATTTT. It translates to CASSLVYGGQPQHF.

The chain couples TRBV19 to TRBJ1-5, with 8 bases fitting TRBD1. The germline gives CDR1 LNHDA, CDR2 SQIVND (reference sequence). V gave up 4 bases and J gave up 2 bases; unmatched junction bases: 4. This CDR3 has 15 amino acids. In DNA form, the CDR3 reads TGTGCCAGTAGTAGAGACAGGGGAGGCAATCAGCCCCAGCATTTT. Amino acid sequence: CASSRDRGGNQPQHF.

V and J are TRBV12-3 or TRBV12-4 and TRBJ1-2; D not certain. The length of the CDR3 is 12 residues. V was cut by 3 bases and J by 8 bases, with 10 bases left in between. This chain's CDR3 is CASSFRARGYTF. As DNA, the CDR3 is TGTGCCAGCAGTTTCCGTGCCAGGGGCTACACCTTC.